These 17 T cell receptor beta chains were sequenced from one sample in a study of T cell responses to AZD1222 COVID-19 vaccine. Clones were read by immunoSEQ multiplex PCR, and TCRdb kept only the in-frame ones, dropping some. The repertoire holds 150,000 or so clones, around 94% seen once, with under 6% in the top ten. Specimen: peripheral blood, collected 28 days after the second AZD1222 dose. The receptors derive from an adult who received the AZD1222 COVID-19 vaccine.

V is TRBV30 and J is TRBJ1-4; D is uncertain. The CDR3 loop spans 15 amino acids. CDR1 and CDR2 (germline): GTSNPN, SVGIG (reference sequence). V was pared by 0 bases and J by 10 bases, with 18 bases between. CDR3 in amino acids: CAWSVLGKSPGKLFF. CDR3 nucleotides: TGTGCCTGGAGTGTACTTGGGAAGAGTCCTGGAAAACTGTTTTTT.

The chain is built from TRBV18 and TRBJ1-1, with TRBD1 matching 8 bases. Trimming at V came to 0 bases and at J to 1 base, leaving 4 bases not matched to a gene. There are 16 residues in the CDR3. In germline, CDR1 is KGHSH, CDR2 LQKENI. CDR3 sequence reads: CASSPPGRGRNTEAFF. As DNA, the CDR3 is TGTGCCAGCTCACCACCCGGCAGGGGGCGGAACACTGAAGCTTTCTTT.

The chain carries TRBV4-1 and TRBJ2-1; unclear D gene. Germline lookup yields CDR1 MGHRA and CDR2 YSYEKL. The CDR3 totals 14 residues. V was clipped by 4 bases and J by 3 bases, with 10 bases between them. The CDR3 protein is CASSPGTNYNEQFF. The CDR3 DNA reads as TGCGCCAGCAGCCCGGGTACGAACTACAATGAGCAGTTCTTC.

The gene calls are TRBV28 and TRBJ1-2; weak D call: TRBD1 (5 bases). Trimming stripped 4 bases from V and 3 bases from J, with 15 bases between. Germline V gene lookup returns CDR1 MDHEN and CDR2 SYDVKM. The CDR3 consists of 15 residues. The DNA for the CDR3 is TGTGCCAGCAGTTCCTCAGACAGAAGTTACTATGGCTACACCTTC. Protein sequence: CASSSSDRSYYGYTF.

The V call is TRBV28, the J call TRBJ2-1, with no clear D. V lost 7 bases and J 6 bases, leaving 13 bases between the germline ends. Looked up from germline, CDR1 is MDHEN and CDR2 is SYDVKM. CDR3 length: 13 residues. CDR3 loop: CASIGYGRNEQFF. Here the CDR3 DNA reads TGTGCCAGCATAGGGTATGGGCGCAATGAGCAGTTCTTC.

V and J are TRBV5-1 and TRBJ1-5; D ambiguous. The germline CDR1 and CDR2 sequences are SGHRS and YFSETQ. This CDR3 has 13 amino acids. The V gene lost 0 bases and the J gene lost 11 bases, with 12 bases spanning the gap. CDR3 in DNA: TGCGCCAGCAGCTTGGGCCCCGGGGAGGCCCAGCATTTT. Translated, it gives CASSLGPGEAQHF.

The V gene is TRBV7-2, the J gene TRBJ1-2; D remains unclear. Trimming took off 7 bases at V and 3 bases at J, with 15 bases between the two ends. Germline CDR1 reads SGHTA; CDR2 reads FQGNSA. This CDR3 spans 14 amino acids. CDR3 region: CASTLQWTDYGYTF. The CDR3 bases are TGTGCCAGCACCCTACAATGGACTGACTATGGCTACACCTTC.

V is TRBV16 and J is TRBJ1-5; D ambiguous. This CDR3 has 13 residues. V lost 2 bases and J 4 bases, leaving 6 bases between the germline ends. The germline V gene encodes CDR1 KGHSY and CDR2 FQNENV. CDR3 bases: TGTGCCAGCAGCCAACTGGGGAATCAGCCCCAGCATTTT. This sequence encodes CASSQLGNQPQHF. Full variable domain (remainder filled in from reference TRBV16 and TRBJ1-5): GEEVAQTPKHLVRGEGQKAKLYCAPIKGHSYVFWYQQVLKNEFKFLISFQNENVFDETGMPKERFSAKCLPNSPCSLEIQATKLEDSAVYFCASSQLGNQPQHFGDGTRLSIL.

Turning to this clone: Other nucleotide sequences from this sample produce the same CDR3. CDR3 amino acids: CASSDSSYEQYF. DNA for the CDR3: TGTGCCAGCAGCGATTCCTCCTACGAGCAGTACTTC. The V gene is TRBV7-9, the J gene TRBJ2-7; D is unresolved. Between the trimmed V and J ends, which lost 5 bases and 0 bases, there was a span of 5 bases. The CDR3 sequence is 12 residues long. Germline V gene sequence: CDR1 SEHNR, CDR2 FQNEAQ (reference sequence).

The chain is built from TRBV2 and TRBJ2-1; a possible D gene is TRBD2 (6 bases). The CDR3 has 12 residues. Trimming left V 6 bases short and J 10 bases short, with 13 bases between. The V gene's germline CDR1 is SNHLY and CDR2 FYNNEI. CDR3 amino acids: CASRGDWIEQFF. For the CDR3, the DNA is TGTGCCAGCAGGGGGGACTGGATAGAGCAGTTCTTC.

This rearrangement joins TRBV2 to TRBJ2-1, with D perhaps matching TRBD1 or TRBD2 (5 bases each). V gave up 4 bases and J gave up 14 bases, with 15 bases separating them. The CDR3 has 12 residues. Germline lookup yields CDR1 SNHLY and CDR2 FYNNEI. CDR3: CASSVDGLGEFF. DNA of the CDR3: TGTGCCAGCAGTGTGGACGGACTGGGGGAGTTCTTC.

The chain employs TRBV29-1 and TRBJ1-1; TRBD1 agrees at 8 bases. CDR3 length: 13 amino acids. Trimming removed 4 bases from V and 4 bases from J; junction bases left unmatched: 5. Germline V gene lookup returns CDR1 SQVTM and CDR2 ANQGSEA. CDR3 region: CSVGQGLSTEAFF. As DNA, the CDR3 is TGCAGCGTTGGACAGGGGCTGAGCACTGAAGCTTTCTTT.

The CDR3 DNA is TGCAGCGTTCCCTTGCCCGGGGGGACCTTATATGGCTACACCTTC. It is translated as CSVPLPGGTLYGYTF. The J gene is TRBJ1-2, the V gene TRBV29-1; D is perhaps TRBD1 (5 bases). The germline V gene encodes CDR1 SQVTM and CDR2 ANQGSEA. CDR3 length equals 15 residues. V was pared by 5 bases and J by 5 bases, with 21 bases between.

V usage is TRBV7-9 and J usage is TRBJ1-6; tentative D call: TRBD1 (6 bases). The CDR3 length is 14 residues. Per germline, CDR1 SEHNR and CDR2 FQNEAQ (reference sequence). V lost 4 bases and J lost 8, with 12 bases in between. Here the CDR3 DNA reads TGTGCCAGCAGCTCTACAGGGAATTATTCACCCCTCCACTTT. Amino acids: CASSSTGNYSPLHF.

The rearrangement uses TRBV19 and TRBJ2-7; D might be TRBD2 (6 bases). CDR3 size: 11 residues. CDR1 and CDR2 from the germline V gene are LNHDA and SQIVND (reference sequence). V dropped 7 bases and J dropped 4 bases, with 8 bases sitting between them. CDR3 region: CASNSGYEQYF. CDR3 nucleotides: TGTGCCAGTAATAGCGGATACGAGCAGTACTTC.

This chain links TRBV3-1 (or the pseudogene TRBV3-2) with TRBJ1-2; 10 bases line up with TRBD1. Germline assignment: CDR1 LGHDT and CDR2 YNNKEL (reference sequence). This CDR3 has 19 residues. Trimming cost V 5 bases and J 5 bases; bases outside gene matches: 20. The CDR3 sequence: CASSSPLGTGVGGTYGYTF. CDR3 nucleotides: TGTGCCAGCAGCTCCCCATTAGGGACAGGGGTCGGAGGAACTTATGGCTACACCTTC.

V gene TRBV30 combines with J gene TRBJ1-2, with 8 positions matching TRBD1. Germline lookup yields CDR1 GTSNPN and CDR2 SVGIG (reference sequence). The CDR3 totals 12 residues. Trimming took 5 bases from V and 6 from J; bases not matched to a gene: 5. In DNA form, the CDR3 reads TGTGCCTGGGGACAGGGTCGGCATGGCTACACCTTC. It is translated as CAWGQGRHGYTF.